These 9 T cell receptor beta chains originate from one sample sequenced in a study of beta chain features in type 1 diabetes. These TCRs are of unknown antigen specificity. Study-wide results and caveats: Type 1 diabetes patients showed a moderate but significant shortening of TCRB CDR3s in all four CD4+ subsets.

Sequencing targeted expressed TCRB transcripts, as all isolated RNA had been reverse transcribed. Only in-frame clones appear in the TCRdb table, and some are missing; sequencing was by immunoSEQ multiplex PCR. The table includes about 370,000 clones, over 8.5% detected once. The sample consisted of central memory CD4+ T cells from blood. These receptors were obtained from a man aged 25 to 40 with type 1 diabetes.

In its sample, this clone was seen many times. This chain connects TRBV7-9 to TRBJ2-7, with 8 bases identical to TRBD2. The CDR3 spans 14 residues. After removal of 2 bases from V and 7 bases from J, the junction contained 7 bases not matched to a gene. Germline V gene data show CDR1 as SEHNR and CDR2 as FQNEAQ (reference sequence). The DNA for the CDR3 is TGTGCCAGCAGCTTACCCGGGGGGGATGGAGAGCAGTACTTC. Amino acid sequence: CASSLPGGDGEQYF.

This clone was observed a handful of times. The rearrangement links TRBV13 to TRBJ2-3, with D possibly TRBD1 on 6 matching bases. Germline V lookup: CDR1 PRHDT, CDR2 FYEKMQ (reference sequence). V was clipped by 5 bases and J by 3 bases, with 12 bases between them. The CDR3 has 14 amino acids. CDR3 amino acids: CASSPQGRTDTQYF. DNA for the CDR3: TGTGCCAGCAGCCCCCAGGGGCGTACAGATACGCAGTATTTT.

This clone was seen a handful of times. The rearrangement uses TRBV28 and TRBJ2-5; D ambiguous. Germline CDR1 MDHEN, CDR2 SYDVKM. The CDR3 extends over 14 amino acids. Trimming pared 8 bases from V and 8 bases from J, leaving 21 bases between. CDR3 coding DNA: TGTGCCAGCTTTGGACCAATATTGGATCAAACCCAGTACTTC. Translation: CASFGPILDQTQYF.

Regarding this clone: Other DNA sequences in this specimen translate into the identical CDR3. This chain uses TRBV7-6 with TRBJ1-2; D is unclear. The CDR3 contains 14 residues. Germline V gene sequence: CDR1 SGHVS, CDR2 FNYEAQ. V lost 1 base to trimming and J lost 2 bases, with 8 bases between them. CDR3 in DNA: TGTGCCAGCAGCTTAGACCAAGGCAACTATGGCTACACCTTC. Its translation is CASSLDQGNYGYTF.

This clone was found a few times. The genes are TRBV7-2 and TRBJ2-2, with D perhaps TRBD2 (6 bases). V gave up 5 bases and J gave up 3 bases, with 13 bases separating them. In germline, CDR1 is SGHTA, CDR2 FQGNSA. The CDR3 consists of 15 residues. CDR3 coding DNA: TGTGCCAGCAGCCCTCGGGGAGGTTACACCGGGGAGCTGTTTTTT. The encoded protein is CASSPRGGYTGELFF.

About this clone itself: The junction and the germline gene differ at one end; a read error may be behind it. The chain links TRBV15 to TRBJ1-2, with TRBD1 matching 12 bases. This CDR3 is 11 amino acids long. Germline V gene lookup returns CDR1 LNHNV and CDR2 YYDKDF (reference sequence). Here the CDR3 reads CATGDRGRSHF. The CDR3 nucleotides read TGTGCCACCGGGGACAGGGGGCGGTCACACTTC. Full variable domain (outside the CDR3, taken from reference TRBV15 and TRBJ1-2): DAMVIQNPRYQVTQFGKPVTLSCSQTLNHNVMYWYQQKSSQAPKLLFHYYDKDFNNEADTPDNFQSRRPNTSFCFLDIRSPGLGDTAMYLCATGDRGRSHFGSGTRLTVV.

The table lists this clone with a few counts. CDR3 amino acids: CASSRDTVSQETQYF. DNA of the CDR3: TGTGCCAGCAGCCGGGACACAGTGAGTCAAGAGACCCAGTACTTC. The chain carries TRBV6-1 and TRBJ2-5, with D tentatively TRBD1 (6 bases). Trimming pared 6 bases from V and 2 bases from J, leaving 16 bases between. The CDR3 loop spans 15 amino acids. Germline V gene sequence: CDR1 MNHNS, CDR2 SASEGT.

The sample holds a few counts of this clone. The chain employs TRBV29-1 and TRBJ2-7; the D is unclear. Germline values: CDR1 SQVTM, CDR2 ANQGSEA. This CDR3 is built from 12 residues. V was clipped by 4 bases and J by 6 bases, with 13 bases between them. CDR3 residues: CSVVSFGFEQYF. In nucleotides, the CDR3 is TGCAGCGTTGTCAGCTTCGGGTTCGAGCAGTACTTC.

CDR3 sequence reads: CASSFMTGGSGNTIYF. The CDR3 DNA reads TGCGCCAGCAGCTTTATGACAGGGGGCTCTGGAAACACCATATATTTT. The chain uses TRBV5-1 and TRBJ1-3; 9 positions agree with TRBD1. Trimming took 2 bases from V and 0 from J; bases not matched to a gene: 3. The CDR3 runs 16 residues. Germline V gene data show CDR1 as SGHRS and CDR2 as YFSETQ.